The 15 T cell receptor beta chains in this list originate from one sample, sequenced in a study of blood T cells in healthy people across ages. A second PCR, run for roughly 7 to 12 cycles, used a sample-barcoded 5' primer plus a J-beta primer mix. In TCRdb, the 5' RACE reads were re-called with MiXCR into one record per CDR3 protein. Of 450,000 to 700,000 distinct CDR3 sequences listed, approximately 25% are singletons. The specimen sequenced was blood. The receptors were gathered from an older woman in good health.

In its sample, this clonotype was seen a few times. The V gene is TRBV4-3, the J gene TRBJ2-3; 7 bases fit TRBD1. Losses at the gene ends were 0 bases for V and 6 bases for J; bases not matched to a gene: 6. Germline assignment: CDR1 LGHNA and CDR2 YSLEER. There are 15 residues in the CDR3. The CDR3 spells CASSQDRWTGDTQYF. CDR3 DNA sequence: TGCGCCAGCAGCCAAGATCGTTGGACAGGTGATACGCAGTATTTT.

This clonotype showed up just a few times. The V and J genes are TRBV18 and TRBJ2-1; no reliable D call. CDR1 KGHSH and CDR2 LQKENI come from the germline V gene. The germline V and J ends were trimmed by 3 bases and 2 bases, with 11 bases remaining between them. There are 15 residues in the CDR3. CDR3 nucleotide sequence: TGTGCCAGCTCACCCGGCCCGGGCGCCTACAATGAGCAGTTCTTC. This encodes CASSPGPGAYNEQFF.

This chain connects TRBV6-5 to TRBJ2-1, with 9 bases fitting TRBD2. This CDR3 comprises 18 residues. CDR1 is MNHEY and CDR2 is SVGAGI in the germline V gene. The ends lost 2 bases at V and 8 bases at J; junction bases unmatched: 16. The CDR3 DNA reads TGTGCCAGCAGTTACCAGTCAGAGGCTAGCGGGGTTAGGTATGAGCAGTTCTTC. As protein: CASSYQSEASGVRYEQFF.

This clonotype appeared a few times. CDR3 bases: TGTGCCAGCAGCGATGTCGTAGCGGACAGACGAGAGACCCAGTACTTC. Amino acid sequence: CASSDVVADRRETQYF. V and J are TRBV5-6 and TRBJ2-5, with D tentatively TRBD1 or TRBD2 (6 bases each). CDR1 is SGHDT and CDR2 is YYEEEE in the germline V gene. The germline V and J ends were trimmed by 4 bases and 4 bases, with 20 bases remaining between them. The CDR3 loop spans 16 amino acids.

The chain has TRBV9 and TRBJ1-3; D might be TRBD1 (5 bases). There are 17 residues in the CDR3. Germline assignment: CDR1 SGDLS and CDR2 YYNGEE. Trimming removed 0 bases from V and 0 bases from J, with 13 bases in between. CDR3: CASSVGGGGASGNTIYF. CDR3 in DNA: TGTGCCAGCAGCGTAGGAGGTGGCGGGGCCTCTGGAAACACCATATATTTT.

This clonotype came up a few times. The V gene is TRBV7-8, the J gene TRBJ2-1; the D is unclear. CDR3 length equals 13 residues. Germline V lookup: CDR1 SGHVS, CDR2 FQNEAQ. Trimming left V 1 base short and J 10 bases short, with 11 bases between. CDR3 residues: CASSLERLTEQFF. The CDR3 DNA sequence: TGTGCCAGCAGCTTAGAGAGGTTAACGGAGCAGTTCTTC.

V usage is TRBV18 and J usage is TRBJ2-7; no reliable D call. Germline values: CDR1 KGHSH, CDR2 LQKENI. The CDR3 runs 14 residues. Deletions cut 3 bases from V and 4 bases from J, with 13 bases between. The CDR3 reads CASSPPQYYYEQYF. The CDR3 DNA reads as TGTGCCAGCTCACCCCCACAGTACTATTACGAGCAGTACTTC.

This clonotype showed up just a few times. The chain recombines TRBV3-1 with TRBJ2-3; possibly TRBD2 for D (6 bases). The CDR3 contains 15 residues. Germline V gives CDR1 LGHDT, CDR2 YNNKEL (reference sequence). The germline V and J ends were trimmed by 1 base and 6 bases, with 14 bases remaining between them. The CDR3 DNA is TGTGCCAGCAGCCAAGTGGCAGGGAGGACCGATACGCAGTATTTT. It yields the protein CASSQVAGRTDTQYF.

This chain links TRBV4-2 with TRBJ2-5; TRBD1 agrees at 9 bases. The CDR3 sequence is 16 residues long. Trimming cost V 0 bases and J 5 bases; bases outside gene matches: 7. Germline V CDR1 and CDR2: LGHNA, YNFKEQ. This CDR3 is CASSQDPGQGAETQYF. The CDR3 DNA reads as TGTGCCAGCAGCCAAGACCCGGGACAGGGTGCGGAGACCCAGTACTTC.

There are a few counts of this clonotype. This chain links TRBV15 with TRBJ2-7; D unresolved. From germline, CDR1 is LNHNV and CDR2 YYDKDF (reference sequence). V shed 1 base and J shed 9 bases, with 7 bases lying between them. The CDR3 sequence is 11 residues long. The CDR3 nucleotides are TGTGCCACCAGCAGAGCACAAAGGCAGTACTTC. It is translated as CATSRAQRQYF.

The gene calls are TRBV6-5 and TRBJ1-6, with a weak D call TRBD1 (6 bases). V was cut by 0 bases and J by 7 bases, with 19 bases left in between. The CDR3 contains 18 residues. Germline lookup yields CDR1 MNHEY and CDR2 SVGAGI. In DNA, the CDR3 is TGTGCCAGCAGTTACTCGGGCGGGGAATCAGGGGCCAATTCACCCCTCCACTTT. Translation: CASSYSGGESGANSPLHF.

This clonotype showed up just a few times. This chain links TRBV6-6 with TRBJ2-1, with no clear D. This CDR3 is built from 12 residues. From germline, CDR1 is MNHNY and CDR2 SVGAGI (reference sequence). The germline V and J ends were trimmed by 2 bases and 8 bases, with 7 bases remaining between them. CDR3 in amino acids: CASSYPTDEQFF. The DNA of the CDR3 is TGTGCCAGCAGTTACCCGACGGATGAGCAGTTCTTC.

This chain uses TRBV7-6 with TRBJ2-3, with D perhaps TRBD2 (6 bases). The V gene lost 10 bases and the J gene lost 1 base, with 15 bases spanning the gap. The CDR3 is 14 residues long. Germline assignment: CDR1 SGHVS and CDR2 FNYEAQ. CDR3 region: CATVGLNRTDTQYF. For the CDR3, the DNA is TGTGCCACCGTGGGACTCAACCGCACAGATACGCAGTATTTT.

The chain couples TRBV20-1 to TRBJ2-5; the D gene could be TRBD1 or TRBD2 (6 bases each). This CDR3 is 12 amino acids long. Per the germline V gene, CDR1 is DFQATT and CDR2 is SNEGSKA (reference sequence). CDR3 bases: TGCATTGTTGGGGGGCACCAAGAGACCCAGTACTTC. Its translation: CIVGGHQETQYF.

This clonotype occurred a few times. The CDR3 region is CASSLADREGTNEKLFF. DNA for the CDR3: TGTGCCAGCAGCTTAGCTGACAGGGAGGGAACTAATGAAAAACTGTTTTTT. The chain has TRBV7-9 and TRBJ1-4; 7 nucleotides align to TRBD1. CDR3 length: 17 amino acids. J gave up 1 base and V 0 bases, and 5 bases lay outside the gene matches. CDR1 is SEHNR, CDR2 FQNEAQ, per germline (reference sequence).